This T cell receptor (beta chain) is from a study of OX40 agonist ivuxolimab in advanced cancers. From germline, CDR1 is LGHNA and CDR2 YNFKEQ. Trimming took 4 bases from V and 5 from J; bases not matched to a gene: 21. The CDR3 extends over 20 amino acids. Profiled with immunoSEQ multiplex PCR; TCRdb holds only in-frame clones, not every one. The sample contains tens of thousands of clones, 70% to 85% of which appear only once. The sequencing used CD4+ or CD8+ T cells sorted from blood, collected in a trial of the OX40 agonist ivuxolimab. The origin of this receptor is an adult with an advanced solid tumor such as melanoma, head and neck, liver or kidney cancer. The V call is TRBV4-2, the J call TRBJ2-2; 8 nucleotides agree with TRBD1. The CDR3 DNA is TGTGCCAGCAGCCGGCGGCGGGAACCCGGTCAGGGGGCGCCGACCGGGGAGCTGTTTTTT. Encoded protein: CASSRRREPGQGAPTGELFF.